This entry features one TCR beta chain sequence. Some clones are missing from TCRdb's copy, which holds only in-frame ones; the method was immunoSEQ multiplex PCR. The table lists 160,000 or so clones, 88% of them singletons. This sample was taken from a study of cytotoxic CD8 clonotypes in ibrutinib-treated CLL. The CDR3 length is 17 residues. Deletions cut 5 bases from V and 0 bases from J, with 17 bases between. Germline CDR1 and CDR2: LNHNV and YYDKDF (reference sequence). The chain recombines TRBV15 with TRBJ2-1; tentatively, D is TRBD1 (6 bases). Specimen: PBMCs, collected at disease progression, from a patient treated with ibrutinib. This clonotype was obtained from a human donor with chronic lymphocytic leukemia. The CDR3 DNA is TGTGCCACCAGCCCCCGTGGGGGCCTAAGCTCCTACAATGAGCAGTTCTTC. It codes for CATSPRGGLSSYNEQFF.